A selection of T cell receptor beta chains follows, all from one sample in a study of blood T cell repertoires in COVID-19. Sequenced by immunoSEQ multiplex PCR; TCRdb stores in-frame clones only, minus some. Among 250,000 or so clones listed, approximately 88% were seen once. Sequenced sample: PBMCs or T cells enriched from blood (not recorded which). These receptor sequences come from a woman aged 40-49 years who had been exposed to COVID-19. CDR3s include the opening cysteine and the closing phenylalanine or tryptophan. The D gene is left open where the match is weak. Rows give clone size only sometimes, using once, few, many, or a class for an expanded clone.

>TRBV19|TRBJ1-5|NA|few
TGTGCCAGTAGTATCCGGGGTATTTATCAGCCCCAGCATTTT
CASSIRGIYQPQHF
>TRBV28|TRBJ1-2|NA|NA
TGTGCCAGCAGTTTATTTAGAGGTGGCTACACCTTC
CASSLFRGGYTF
>TRBV20-1|TRBJ2-3|TRBD2|NA
TGCAGTGCTAGTCCTAGCGGGAGATCCGATACGCAGTATTTT
CSASPSGRSDTQYF
>TRBV4-1|TRBJ1-2|TRBD1|NA
TGCGCCAGCAGCCAGCCGGGACAGGGCCCTAGCTATTATGGCTACACCTTC
CASSQPGQGPSYYGYTF
>TRBV19|TRBJ1-1|TRBD1|NA
TGTGCCAGTATATTGGGACAGGGTTTCACTGAAGCTTTCTTT
CASILGQGFTEAFF
>TRBV19|TRBJ1-1|TRBD1|NA
TGTGCCAGTAGTACCAGGACAGGGCTCGTGAGTCAAGCTTTCTTT
CASSTRTGLVSQAFF
>TRBV2|TRBJ2-2|TRBD1|NA
TGTGCCAGCAGCCTAAATCCTCCGGGACAGGCTAGCACCGGGGAGCTGTTTTTT
CASSLNPPGQASTGELFF
>TRBV12-3/TRBV12-4|TRBJ1-2|NA|once
TGTGCCAGCAGTCGGGGACTCCCTGGTTACACCTTC
CASSRGLPGYTF
>TRBV5-6|TRBJ1-5|TRBD1|NA
TGTGCCAGCAGCTATACAGGGGGCCCCAATCAGCCCCAGCATTTT
CASSYTGGPNQPQHF
>TRBV24-1|TRBJ1-2|TRBD1|NA
TGTGCCACCAGCGTCACAGGGGGCTATGGCTACACCTTC
CATSVTGGYGYTF
>TRBV18|TRBJ1-6|TRBD1|once
TGTGCCAGCTCACCTATTGAGGGGGCCCCCAGATCACCCCTCCACTTT
CASSPIEGAPRSPLHF
>TRBV5-1|TRBJ1-2|TRBD1|NA
TGTGCCAGCAGCGTGGACAGGGGTGGCTACACCTTC
CASSVDRGGYTF
>TRBV28|TRBJ1-2|TRBD1|NA
TGTGCCAGCATCTCAGGGGGCAATTATGGCTACACCTTC
CASISGGNYGYTF
>TRBV7-2|TRBJ2-3|NA|once
TGTGCCAGCAGCTTTGGTGACACTCACCTCACAGATACGCAGTATTTT
CASSFGDTHLTDTQYF